The 2 T cell receptor beta chains below all came from one sample that was sequenced in a study of T cell clonotyping in hematopoietic cell transplantation. The repertoire was sequenced with immunoSEQ multiplex PCR; TCRdb's copy has only in-frame clones and lacks some. The sample includes approximately 8,400 clones, 85% to 90% seen only once; the top ten take around 4%. Sequenced material: peripheral blood mononuclear cells, taken at the time of graft-versus-host disease after allogeneic stem cell transplant. All receptors derive from a male patient aged 60 to 75 who had an allogeneic stem cell transplant from a related donor, so the T cells may come from the graft donor. Some clones in this sample may be carry-over from other donors' samples.

The chain is built from TRBV19 and TRBJ1-6, with a tentative D call TRBD1 (6 bases). CDR3 length: 16 amino acids. V was pared by 4 bases and J by 7 bases, with 17 bases between. CDR1 and CDR2 (germline): LNHDA, SQIVND (reference sequence). This chain's CDR3 is CASSRDIDLRNSPLHF. The CDR3 DNA follows: TGTGCCAGTAGTAGGGACATCGACCTTAGAAATTCACCCCTCCACTTT.

This clone occurred once. The chain carries TRBV5-1 and TRBJ2-1, with 16 bases identical to TRBD2. CDR1 is SGHRS, CDR2 YFSETQ, per germline. This CDR3 has 18 amino acids. With V trimmed by 4 bases and J by 9 bases, 13 bases remained unmatched. The CDR3, as DNA: TGCGCCAGCAGCCTGAATCCCGGGACTAGCGGGGGGGCGGGTGAGCAGTTCTTC. This gives the protein CASSLNPGTSGGAGEQFF.